The 31 T cell receptor beta chains below were found in one sample sequenced in a study of blood T cell repertoires in COVID-19. Only in-frame clones appear in the TCRdb table, and some are missing; sequencing was by immunoSEQ multiplex PCR. The sample lists 40,000 to 45,000 clones, about nine tenths seen once, with approximately 21% in the top ten. Sequenced sample: peripheral blood. The receptors were gathered from a man aged 50-59 years with active COVID-19.

V is TRBV7-8 and J is TRBJ2-3, with D tentatively TRBD2 (6 bases). Germline values: CDR1 SGHVS, CDR2 FQNEAQ. Deletions cut 0 bases from V and 0 bases from J, with 13 bases between. This CDR3 region has 17 residues. This CDR3 reads CASSLAGSLFSTDTQYF. The DNA of the CDR3 is TGTGCCAGCAGCTTAGCCGGGAGCCTCTTTAGCACAGATACGCAGTATTTT.

This chain connects TRBV3-1 (or the pseudogene TRBV3-2) to TRBJ2-3, with 15 bases fitting TRBD2. Trimming at V came to 3 bases and at J to 6 bases, leaving 4 bases not matched to a gene. Per the germline V gene, CDR1 is LGHDT and CDR2 is YNNKEL (reference sequence). The CDR3 is made up of 16 amino acids. CDR3 bases: TGTGCCAGCAGCCAGGGACTAGCGGGAGGTGCGGATACGCAGTATTTT. Its translation is CASSQGLAGGADTQYF.

This clone was picked up one time. The chain carries TRBV4-2 and TRBJ1-2, with D perhaps TRBD1 (6 bases). The V and J ends lost 4 bases and 6 bases respectively, with 15 bases between them. The CDR3 runs to 14 residues. The germline gives CDR1 LGHNA, CDR2 YNFKEQ. The CDR3: CASSLFGGPDGYTF. DNA for the CDR3: TGTGCCAGCAGCCTCTTCGGGGGGCCAGATGGCTACACCTTC.

The chain uses TRBV5-4 and TRBJ2-1; TRBD2 matches 7 bases. The CDR3 extends over 17 amino acids. Per germline, CDR1 SGHNT and CDR2 YYREEE (reference sequence). V lost 2 bases to trimming and J lost 0 bases; unmatched junction nucleotides: 8. The CDR3: CASSFGGRALSYNEQFF. Here the CDR3 DNA reads TGTGCCAGCAGCTTCGGGGGGAGGGCCCTCTCCTACAATGAGCAGTTCTTC.

This clone has more than one count but fewer than ten. The chain is built from TRBV6-5 and TRBJ1-5; 9 positions agree with TRBD1. V was clipped by 6 bases and J by 3 bases; unmatched bases: 6. This CDR3 is 15 amino acids long. Germline lookup yields CDR1 MNHEY and CDR2 SVGAGI. CDR3 nucleotides: TGTGCCAGCAGCCCGGGACAGGGTAACAATCAGCCCCAGCATTTT. It specifies CASSPGQGNNQPQHF.

The chain is built from TRBV7-9 and TRBJ1-3; 12 nucleotides line up with TRBD1. The CDR3 length is 17 residues. J was trimmed by 3 bases and V by 2 bases; bases with no gene match: 5. Germline assignment: CDR1 SEHNR and CDR2 FQNEAQ (reference sequence). This CDR3 reads CASSLSGTGGFGNTIYF. The CDR3 DNA reads TGTGCCAGCAGCTTAAGCGGGACAGGGGGCTTTGGAAACACCATATATTTT.

This clone is medium-sized. The rearrangement links TRBV12-5 to TRBJ2-1; TRBD1 aligns across 10 bases. The germline V gene encodes CDR1 LGHNT and CDR2 FRNRAP. CDR3 size: 16 residues. With 1 base clipped from V and 2 bases from J, the junction kept 2 bases outside the gene matches. The CDR3: CASGLGGTGAYNEQFF. The CDR3 nucleotides are TGTGCTAGTGGTTTGGGAGGGACAGGGGCCTACAATGAGCAGTTCTTC.

The genes are TRBV19 and TRBJ2-7, with a weak D call TRBD2 (5 bases). Germline V gene data show CDR1 as LNHDA and CDR2 as SQIVND (reference sequence). This CDR3 comprises 14 residues. The germline V and J ends were trimmed by 5 bases and 2 bases, with 13 bases remaining between them. CDR3 residues: CASSPGSWTYEQYF. CDR3 DNA: TGTGCCAGTAGTCCGGGGTCCTGGACCTACGAGCAGTACTTC.

The chain uses TRBV15 and TRBJ1-6; D ambiguous. Trimming removed 4 bases at V and 7 bases at J, with 11 bases between. CDR3 size: 14 residues. Germline V gene sequence: CDR1 LNHNV, CDR2 YYDKDF (reference sequence). The CDR3 loop is CATSIEYYNSPLHF. In nucleotides, the CDR3 is TGTGCCACCAGCATCGAGTACTACAATTCACCCCTCCACTTT.

The chain couples TRBV27 to TRBJ2-3; 11 bases fit TRBD2. The CDR3 totals 16 residues. CDR1 is MNHEY and CDR2 is SMNVEV in the germline V gene (reference sequence). Trimming took 1 base from V and 6 from J; bases not matched to a gene: 6. Here the CDR3 DNA reads TGTGCCAGCAGTTTATTGGTAGCGGGAGGGACTGATACGCAGTATTTT. This encodes CASSLLVAGGTDTQYF.

V gene TRBV6-6 combines with J gene TRBJ2-2; 7 bases are a match to TRBD1. The length of the CDR3 is 13 residues. V lost 5 bases to trimming and J lost 8 bases; unmatched junction nucleotides: 5. Germline V gene sequence: CDR1 MNHNY, CDR2 SVGAGI (reference sequence). CDR3 coding DNA: TGTGCCAGCAGTCGGGACAGCGCTGGGGAGCTGTTTTTT. The encoded protein is CASSRDSAGELFF.

This clone was seen more than once but under ten times. The chain employs TRBV7-2 and TRBJ2-6, with TRBD2 matching over 7 bases. From germline, CDR1 is SGHTA and CDR2 FQGNSA. This CDR3 comprises 16 residues. V was clipped by 6 bases and J by 0 bases; unmatched bases: 5. CDR3 sequence: CASSRTRSSGANVLTF. DNA of the CDR3: TGTGCCAGCAGTCGGACTAGGTCCTCTGGGGCCAACGTCCTGACTTTC.

This clone was seen a single time. The chain links TRBV6-5 to TRBJ2-5, with 11 bases aligning to TRBD2. The CDR3 loop spans 15 amino acids. J gave up 4 bases and V 7 bases, and 8 bases lay outside the gene matches. Germline values: CDR1 MNHEY, CDR2 SVGAGI. CDR3 nucleotides: TGTGCCAGCAACGTAGCGGGAGGGACGGGAGAGACCCAGTACTTC. It translates to CASNVAGGTGETQYF.

V and J are TRBV7-6 and TRBJ2-2, with D perhaps matching TRBD2 (5 bases). The CDR3 has 14 amino acids. The ends were cut back, 5 bases at V and 0 bases at J, with 7 bases in the middle. Looked up from germline, CDR1 is SGHVS and CDR2 is FNYEAQ. CDR3: CASSAGANTGELFF. CDR3 coding DNA: TGTGCCAGCAGCGCCGGGGCGAACACCGGGGAGCTGTTTTTT.

This clone was counted between two and nine times. The CDR3 spells CASSPTSGGYEQYF. As DNA, the CDR3 is TGTGCCAGTAGTCCGACTAGCGGGGGGTACGAGCAGTACTTC. The chain is built from TRBV19 and TRBJ2-7; TRBD2 agrees at 13 bases. CDR3 length equals 14 residues. The V gene end was trimmed by 5 bases and the J gene end by 4 bases; junction bases not matched to a gene: 2. Germline-derived CDR1 and CDR2 are LNHDA and SQIVND (reference sequence).

This chain uses TRBV11-1 with TRBJ2-1; D possibly corresponds to TRBD2 (6 bases). Germline-derived CDR1 and CDR2 are SGHAT and FQDESV (reference sequence). This CDR3 is built from 16 residues. V lost 2 bases and J 5 bases, leaving 16 bases between the germline ends. In DNA, the CDR3 is TGTGCCAGCAGCTTAAGGTGGTCTAGCGAACACAATGAGCAGTTCTTC. Translation: CASSLRWSSEHNEQFF.

The genes are TRBV20-1 and TRBJ2-1; the match to TRBD2 covers 8 bases. The CDR3 sequence is 14 residues long. Germline CDR1 and CDR2: DFQATT and SNEGSKA (reference sequence). Trimming took 3 bases from V and 1 from J; bases not matched to a gene: 2. The CDR3 sequence: CSASKRGSYNEQFF. The CDR3 DNA follows: TGCAGTGCTAGTAAGCGGGGGTCCTACAATGAGCAGTTCTTC.

The chain carries TRBV11-3 and TRBJ2-1; 8 bases are a match to TRBD2. CDR3 length: 16 amino acids. Looked up from germline, CDR1 is SGHNT and CDR2 is YENEEA. The V segment lost 5 bases and the J segment 1 base; nucleotides outside the gene matches: 7. DNA for the CDR3: TGTGCCAGCAGCCGATCAAGCGGGAGATCCTACAATGAGCAGTTCTTC. It yields the protein CASSRSSGRSYNEQFF.

J is TRBJ2-7 and V is TRBV27; D may be TRBD2 (6 bases). Looked up from germline, CDR1 is MNHEY and CDR2 is SMNVEV (reference sequence). This CDR3 has 15 amino acids. Deletions cut 1 base from V and 3 bases from J, with 13 bases between. The CDR3 here is CASSLLGTSLYEQYF. CDR3 DNA: TGTGCCAGCAGTTTATTAGGGACTTCGCTCTACGAGCAGTACTTC.

The chain combines TRBV5-1 with TRBJ1-1, with D perhaps matching TRBD1 (5 bases). Trimming stripped 4 bases from V and 0 bases from J, with 7 bases between. The CDR3 is 13 residues long. Germline CDR1 SGHRS, CDR2 YFSETQ. CDR3 sequence reads: CASSLTVNTEAFF. CDR3 in DNA: TGCGCCAGCAGCCTGACAGTGAACACTGAAGCTTTCTTT.

The chain has TRBV11-1 and TRBJ1-2; maybe TRBD1 (5 bases). CDR1 is SGHAT and CDR2 is FQDESV in the germline V gene (reference sequence). This CDR3 is 15 amino acids long. V lost 1 base, J lost 5 bases, and 14 bases lay in between. DNA of the CDR3: TGTGCCAGCAGCTTAGAGGGGATACGACGATATGGCTACACCTTC. The encoded protein is CASSLEGIRRYGYTF.

The V and J genes are TRBV19 and TRBJ2-3; 12 bases match TRBD2. The CDR3 is made up of 17 amino acids. In germline, CDR1 is LNHDA, CDR2 SQIVND (reference sequence). Trimming removed 10 bases from V and 3 bases from J; junction bases left unmatched: 14. This chain's CDR3 is CATQRELAGGWTDTQYF. The CDR3 nucleotides read TGTGCCACCCAAAGAGAACTAGCGGGAGGTTGGACAGATACGCAGTATTTT.

This clone was detected once. The rearrangement uses TRBV7-2 and TRBJ1-2; the match to TRBD1 covers 9 bases. This CDR3 contains 14 residues. Germline V gene data show CDR1 as SGHTA and CDR2 as FQGNSA. Unmatched junction bases numbered 5, after V lost 5 bases and J lost 4 bases. The CDR3 region has the DNA TGTGCCAGCAGCCCGGGGACAGGGCTCTATGGCTACACCTTC. This sequence encodes CASSPGTGLYGYTF.

This rearrangement joins TRBV7-9 to TRBJ2-5, with TRBD1 matching over 7 bases. The germline V gene has CDR1 SEHNR and CDR2 FQNEAQ (reference sequence). Trimming took 0 bases from V and 6 from J; bases not matched to a gene: 7. The length of the CDR3 is 15 residues. This CDR3 is CASSLATGMQKTQYF. Written as DNA, the CDR3 is TGTGCCAGCAGCTTAGCGACAGGGATGCAAAAGACCCAGTACTTC.

The chain employs TRBV11-2 and TRBJ1-4; 8 positions match TRBD1. J lost 2 bases, V lost 4 bases, and 3 bases had no gene match. This CDR3 comprises 15 residues. Germline CDR1 and CDR2: SGHAT and FQNNGV. CDR3 residues: CASSSRQGTNEKLFF. CDR3 nucleotide sequence: TGTGCCAGCAGCTCCAGACAGGGGACTAATGAAAAACTGTTTTTT.

The V gene is TRBV6-5, the J gene TRBJ2-7; D perhaps matches TRBD2 (5 bases). The germline V and J ends were trimmed by 0 bases and 7 bases, with 16 bases remaining between them. This CDR3 spans 15 amino acids. Germline V lookup: CDR1 MNHEY, CDR2 SVGAGI. Written as DNA, the CDR3 is TGTGCCAGCAGTTACTCCCTCGCACTCTCGGGGGAGCAGTACTTC. Amino acid sequence: CASSYSLALSGEQYF.

In this sample, this clone turned up once. V gene TRBV3-1 (or the pseudogene TRBV3-2) combines with J gene TRBJ2-2; no clear D. The germline V gene has CDR1 LGHDT and CDR2 YNNKEL (reference sequence). V gave up 4 bases and J gave up 1 base, with 7 bases separating them. The CDR3 length is 14 residues. CDR3 bases: TGTGCCAGCAGCCGCCCAGGGAACACCGGGGAGCTGTTTTTT. Residues: CASSRPGNTGELFF.

The chain has TRBV9 and TRBJ1-4; 10 bases match TRBD1. The CDR3 loop spans 14 amino acids. CDR1 SGDLS and CDR2 YYNGEE come from the germline V gene. The J segment lost 7 bases and the V segment lost 4 bases, leaving 4 bases of the junction unmatched. The DNA of the CDR3 is TGTGCCAGCAGCAGACAGGGGGCGGGTGAAAAACTGTTTTTT. This sequence encodes CASSRQGAGEKLFF.

V is TRBV6-2 or TRBV6-3 and J is TRBJ2-7, with 9 bases matching TRBD2. Germline assignment: CDR1 MNHEY and CDR2 SVGEGT. This CDR3 is built from 15 residues. The V gene end was trimmed by 5 bases and the J gene end by 0 bases; junction bases not matched to a gene: 5. The CDR3 region is CASSLLAGFSYEQYF. The CDR3 DNA reads TGTGCCAGCAGTCTTCTAGCGGGATTCTCCTACGAGCAGTACTTC.

To note about this clone: Mismatch with germline at one junction end may stem from a read error. The chain employs TRBV7-9 and TRBJ1-1; D is perhaps TRBD1 (6 bases). The CDR3 length is 15 residues. The germline V gene has CDR1 SEHNR and CDR2 FQNEAQ (reference sequence). CDR3 loop: CASSLAVRGLTEAFF. The CDR3 DNA reads TGTGCCAGCAGCCTAGCGGTTAGGGGGTTAACTGAAGCTTTCTTT.

The chain has TRBV5-4 and TRBJ2-1; D is uncertain. V was cut by 4 bases and J by 7 bases, with 9 bases left in between. This CDR3 is 12 amino acids long. Germline loops: CDR1 SGHNT, CDR2 YYREEE (reference sequence). The CDR3 nucleotides read TGTGCCAGCAGCCTAGGCGGTAATGAGCAGTTCTTC. Translated: CASSLGGNEQFF.